The 25 T cell receptor beta chains in this list originate from one sample, sequenced in a study. MiXCR, applied by TCRdb to the RT-PCR reads, yields one record per CDR3 protein. The table lists 550,000 to 750,000 distinct CDR3 sequences, approximately 15% of them singletons, with roughly 4% in the top ten. Specimen: memory CD4+ T cells from blood. The receptors stem from a female donor in good health, serving as a healthy control.

This clonotype was detected only a few times. The junction departs from the called germline gene at one end, perhaps through a read error. The rearrangement joins TRBV7-9 to TRBJ1-2; 7 bases line up with TRBD1. CDR1 is SEHNR, CDR2 FQNEAQ, per germline (reference sequence). The CDR3 is 16 amino acids. The CDR3 spells CASSLQDKGQEMLDLF. DNA of the CDR3: TGTGCCAGCAGTTTACAGGATAAAGGACAGGAGATGTTGGACCTCTTC.

The chain links TRBV29-1 to TRBJ2-7; possible D gene TRBD1, 5 bases. V lost 4 bases and J lost 9, with 22 bases in between. Germline CDR1 is SQVTM and CDR2 is ANQGSEA. The CDR3 is 14 amino acids. This CDR3 is CSVVVGSWGLGQYF. The CDR3 DNA reads as TGCAGCGTTGTGGTGGGTTCGTGGGGCTTGGGGCAGTACTTC.

Remarks on this clonotype: Given the absence of the conserved phenylalanine or tryptophan at the CDR3 end, a read error is likely. This chain uses TRBV5-5 with TRBJ2-3; D unclear. The germline CDR1 and CDR2 sequences are SGHKS and YYEKEE (reference sequence). The CDR3 contains 14 residues. The CDR3 region has the DNA TGTGCCAGCAGCTTGGCGGTCCCGCCTGATATGCAGTATTTA. Translated: CASSLAVPPDMQYL.

This clonotype was counted at least ten times. CDR3 in DNA: TGCGCCAGTGGACAGGGGGCGTTTCAGGAGCAGTACTTC. Translation: CASGQGAFQEQYF. The chain is built from TRBV5-1 and TRBJ2-7, with 11 bases identical to TRBD1. CDR3 length: 13 residues. Germline trimming cut 8 bases from V and 7 bases from J; bases unmatched to any gene: 8. Germline CDR1 SGHRS, CDR2 YFSETQ.

This clonotype has ten or more counts. This chain links TRBV7-9 with TRBJ2-7, with TRBD2 matching 11 bases. Per the germline V gene, CDR1 is SEHNR and CDR2 is FQNEAQ (reference sequence). Trimming cost V 0 bases and J 3 bases; bases outside gene matches: 4. The CDR3 runs 16 residues. The chain's CDR3 is CASSLALAGEIYEQYF. The CDR3 DNA is TGTGCCAGCAGCTTAGCACTAGCGGGAGAGATCTACGAGCAGTACTTC.

This clonotype was picked up a small number of times. This chain connects TRBV20-1 to TRBJ1-1; D is perhaps TRBD1 (6 bases). CDR1 and CDR2 (germline): DFQATT, SNEGSKA (reference sequence). Trimming pared 3 bases from V and 2 bases from J, leaving 16 bases between. This CDR3 spans 15 amino acids. CDR3 residues: CSASGGGRDNTEAFF. CDR3 coding DNA: TGCAGTGCTAGCGGGGGGGGCAGGGACAACACTGAAGCTTTCTTT.

The sample holds a few counts of this clonotype. This chain uses TRBV12-3 or TRBV12-4 with TRBJ2-5; 7 bases match TRBD1. V trimming: 5 bases; J trimming: 1 base; junction bases outside the gene matches: 4. The CDR3 runs 14 residues. CDR3 bases: TGTGCCAGCAGTGAGACAGGGCCCCAAGAGACCCAGTACTTC. This gives the protein CASSETGPQETQYF.

The chain uses TRBV19 and TRBJ2-1; 11 bases are shared with TRBD1. The CDR3 sequence is 15 residues long. Germline loops: CDR1 LNHDA, CDR2 SQIVND (reference sequence). With V trimmed by 6 bases and J by 3 bases, 4 bases remained unmatched. CDR3 sequence reads: CASRRDRGFYNEQFF. CDR3 in DNA: TGTGCCAGTAGGAGGGACAGGGGGTTCTACAATGAGCAGTTCTTC. The variable domain in full, completed from reference TRBV19 and TRBJ2-1, reads DGGITQSPKYLFRKEGQNVTLSCEQNLNHDAMYWYRQDPGQGLRLIYYSQIVNDFQKGDIAEGYSVSREKKESFPLTVTSAQKNPTAFYLCASRRDRGFYNEQFFGPGTRLTVL.

This clonotype appeared many times. The J gene is TRBJ1-1, the V gene TRBV7-3; maybe TRBD1 (6 bases). Germline V gives CDR1 SGHTA, CDR2 FQGTGA. The CDR3 runs to 15 residues. The germline V and J ends were trimmed by 5 bases and 7 bases, with 20 bases remaining between them. The CDR3: CASSAQFGTSYEAFF. CDR3 bases: TGTGCCAGCAGCGCCCAATTCGGGACATCCTATGAAGCTTTCTTT.

At least ten counts were recorded for this clonotype. This chain uses TRBV5-1 with TRBJ2-2; 7 bases align to TRBD1. The CDR3 sequence is 15 residues long. Germline V lookup: CDR1 SGHRS, CDR2 YFSETQ. The V gene end was trimmed by 4 bases and the J gene end by 7 bases; junction bases not matched to a gene: 10. In DNA form, the CDR3 reads TGCGCCAGCAGCCTAGGACAGGCCGGAGACGGGGAGCTGTTTTTT. Protein: CASSLGQAGDGELFF.

This clonotype was found a few times. The J gene is TRBJ2-7, the V gene TRBV20-1; 11 bases are shared with TRBD2. The ends lost 6 bases at V and 0 bases at J; junction bases unmatched: 10. Germline V gene data show CDR1 as DFQATT and CDR2 as SNEGSKA (reference sequence). The CDR3 spans 16 residues. The CDR3 DNA reads as TGCAGTGCCCAGGGACTAGCGGCCGCCTTCTCCTACGAGCAGTACTTC. Translated, it gives CSAQGLAAAFSYEQYF.

The CDR3 is CASSSPSSPQFF. CDR3 coding DNA: TGTGCCAGCAGCTCCCCGAGCTCTCCCCAGTTCTTC. V and J are TRBV5-6 and TRBJ2-1; unclear D gene. The V gene's germline CDR1 is SGHDT and CDR2 YYEEEE. Trimming stripped 3 bases from V and 13 bases from J, with 14 bases between. The CDR3 is 12 residues long.

The chain couples TRBV28 to TRBJ2-7; 10 nucleotides agree with TRBD2. J lost 5 bases, V lost 6 bases, and 10 bases had no gene match. CDR3 length equals 15 residues. The germline gives CDR1 MDHEN, CDR2 SYDVKM. The CDR3 reads CASSFPLAGPDEQYF. CDR3 in DNA: TGTGCCAGCAGCTTCCCACTAGCGGGACCCGACGAGCAGTACTTC.

The table lists this clonotype with many counts. The V gene is TRBV6-6, the J gene TRBJ2-7; unclear D gene. Trimming removed 10 bases from V and 0 bases from J, with 10 bases in between. This CDR3 is 12 amino acids long. CDR1 is MNHNY and CDR2 is SVGAGI in the germline V gene (reference sequence). The CDR3 loop is CATSLISYEQYF. The CDR3 nucleotides are TGTGCCACCAGCCTTATCTCCTACGAGCAGTACTTC.

This clonotype has just a few counts. The chain is built from TRBV20-1 and TRBJ2-7, with D perhaps given as TRBD1 or TRBD2 (5 bases each). The length of the CDR3 is 14 residues. V lost 4 bases, J lost 1 base, and 14 bases lay in between. CDR1 and CDR2 (germline): DFQATT, SNEGSKA (reference sequence). CDR3 DNA sequence: TGCAGTGCTACCATCGGGGCCGGGTCCTACGAGCAGTACTTC. The encoded protein is CSATIGAGSYEQYF.

V is TRBV5-1 and J is TRBJ1-4; D may be TRBD1 (5 bases). The CDR3 is made up of 15 amino acids. Germline V CDR1 and CDR2: SGHRS, YFSETQ. V was clipped by 1 base and J by 3 bases, with 10 bases between them. The CDR3 region is CASSLLGVANEKLFF. The CDR3 nucleotides read TGCGCCAGCAGCTTGCTGGGGGTAGCTAATGAAAAACTGTTTTTT.

This clonotype was seen ten or more times. The rearrangement links TRBV5-6 to TRBJ2-5, with D hard to call. Deletions cut 1 base from V and 5 bases from J, with 9 bases between. The CDR3 consists of 13 residues. The germline gives CDR1 SGHDT, CDR2 YYEEEE. This CDR3 reads CASSLWVGETQYF. The DNA of the CDR3 is TGTGCCAGCAGCTTGTGGGTTGGGGAGACCCAGTACTTC.

In its sample, this clonotype was seen a few times. The chain combines TRBV10-3 with TRBJ2-2, with D possibly TRBD1 on 5 matching bases. Germline V gene data show CDR1 as ENHRY and CDR2 as SYGVKD. This CDR3 region has 13 residues. V lost 9 bases and J lost 3, with 11 bases in between. This chain's CDR3 is CAIQKGDTGELFF. The CDR3 DNA follows: TGTGCCATACAAAAAGGGGACACCGGGGAGCTGTTTTTT.

This clonotype was seen only a few times. The CDR3 DNA follows: TGTGCCAGCAGTGTAGGACTAGCGGGAGGCTGGAATGAGCAGTTCTTC. It translates to CASSVGLAGGWNEQFF. The V call is TRBV6-2 or TRBV6-3, the J call TRBJ2-1; 14 nucleotides align to TRBD2. This CDR3 contains 16 residues. V dropped 5 bases and J dropped 7; count of bases not matched to a gene: 7. Germline assignment: CDR1 MNHEY and CDR2 SVGEGT.

This clonotype was recorded at least ten times. The chain has TRBV7-2 and TRBJ2-5; D may be TRBD1 (5 bases). Trimming took 5 bases from V and 2 from J, leaving 12 bases between them. The CDR3 extends over 14 amino acids. Germline lookup yields CDR1 SGHTA and CDR2 FQGNSA. CDR3: CASSPPGHQETQYF. The DNA for the CDR3 is TGTGCCAGCAGCCCCCCAGGGCATCAAGAGACCCAGTACTTC.

V usage is TRBV3-1 and J usage is TRBJ1-2; 7 nucleotides agree with TRBD1. CDR1 is LGHDT and CDR2 is YNNKEL in the germline V gene (reference sequence). Germline trimming cut 1 base from V and 4 bases from J; bases unmatched to any gene: 9. This CDR3 comprises 16 residues. CDR3: CASSQGPGQITYGYTF. Written as DNA, the CDR3 is TGTGCCAGCAGCCAAGGGCCGGGACAGATCACCTATGGCTACACCTTC.

This clonotype showed up just once. The V call is TRBV6-5, the J call TRBJ2-5; 12 bases fit TRBD2. The CDR3 is 16 residues long. CDR1 is MNHEY, CDR2 SVGAGI, per germline. With V trimmed by 2 bases and J by 5 bases, 6 bases remained unmatched. CDR3 residues: CASSYGPSGGGETQYF. In DNA, the CDR3 is TGTGCCAGCAGTTACGGGCCTAGCGGGGGGGGTGAGACCCAGTACTTC.

The rearrangement links TRBV10-3 to TRBJ1-5; possibly TRBD1 for D (6 bases). This CDR3 region has 18 residues. The V end lost 3 bases, the J end lost 1 base, and 19 bases lay between the germline ends. The V gene's germline CDR1 is ENHRY and CDR2 SYGVKD. The CDR3 spells CAISDKGVQGMSNQPQHF. Here the CDR3 DNA reads TGTGCCATCAGTGATAAAGGCGTACAGGGAATGAGCAATCAGCCCCAGCATTTT.

The sample holds a few counts of this clonotype. The chain is built from TRBV7-9 and TRBJ1-3; maybe TRBD1 (6 bases). Germline CDR1 reads SEHNR; CDR2 reads FQNEAQ (reference sequence). V was cut by 7 bases and J by 0 bases, with 13 bases left in between. CDR3 length: 15 residues. The CDR3 is CASILGASSGNTIYF. Here the CDR3 DNA reads TGTGCCAGCATTCTGGGGGCCAGCTCTGGAAACACCATATATTTT.

The CDR3 nucleotides read TGTGCCAGCAGCACAAGGTCCGCTAGCGGGGAGACGCAGTATTTT. It is translated as CASSTRSASGETQYF. J is TRBJ2-3 and V is TRBV7-2; 9 positions match TRBD2. The J segment lost 9 bases and the V segment lost 5 bases, leaving 12 bases of the junction unmatched. This CDR3 is built from 15 residues. Germline CDR1 and CDR2: SGHTA and FQGNSA.